This T cell receptor (beta chain) is from a study of PD-L1 blockade in urothelial cancer. Turning to the study itself: In the mid-2010s, patients got going on atezolizumab, taking 1,200 mg intravenously every 3 weeks. Samples of blood were analyzed 3 weeks (second dose) and 6 weeks after treatment start. General observations from the study: Tumor-associated TCR clones expanded more in blood at 3 weeks in patients with durable benefit.

Concerning this clone: Its specificity is not known.

V dropped 1 base and J dropped 2 bases, with 6 bases sitting between them. CDR3 length: 13 residues. CDR1 and CDR2 from the germline V gene are SGHAT and FQNNGV. Time point reported: pretreatment peripheral blood. Anywhere from 1 to 8 samples came from each patient, spanning pretreatment and on-treatment. TCRdb's copy holds only in-frame clones and misses some; the assay was immunoSEQ multiplex PCR. The sample includes 60,000 to 75,000 clones, 70% to 90% of them seen just once. This chain links TRBV11-2 with TRBJ2-7; D call uncertain. This receptor was identified in a man in his fifties or sixties with urothelial cancer. The starting material was PBMCs, obtained around atezolizumab (anti-PD-L1) treatment. The CDR3 DNA reads as TGTGCCAGCAGCTTAGTCGTTACCTACGAGCAGTACTTC. This translates into CASSLVVTYEQYF.